These 11 T cell receptor beta chains share one sample of origin, sequenced in a study of beta chain features in type 1 diabetes. The whole isolated RNA underwent reverse transcription, so sequencing captured expressed TCRB transcripts. Only in-frame clones appear in the TCRdb table, and some are missing; sequencing was by immunoSEQ multiplex PCR. The repertoire holds around 250,000 clones, with roughly 22% as singletons. The antigens these receptors bind are not known. Broader study findings: Among patients with Type 1 diabetes, TCRB CDR3s were moderately but significantly shorter in every one of the four CD4+ subsets.

Material: naive CD4+ T cells from blood. These receptor sequences come from a woman aged 40 to 50 with type 1 diabetes.

This clone was observed a few times. This rearrangement joins TRBV7-9 to TRBJ1-1; D ambiguous. V shed 5 bases and J shed 4 bases, with 11 bases lying between them. The CDR3 sequence is 13 residues long. Germline V lookup: CDR1 SEHNR, CDR2 FQNEAQ (reference sequence). CDR3 loop: CASSRGESTEAFF. CDR3 in DNA: TGTGCCAGCAGCCGCGGGGAGTCCACTGAAGCTTTCTTT.

This clone was observed a few times. V is TRBV7-9 and J is TRBJ2-2; TRBD1 is a possible D gene (5 bases). The V end lost 1 base, the J end lost 0 bases, and 15 bases lay between the germline ends. The CDR3 contains 18 residues. Germline CDR1 and CDR2: SEHNR and FQNEAQ (reference sequence). CDR3 coding DNA: TGTGCCAGCAGCTTAGGGGGCCCTGGCGGACCGAACACCGGGGAGCTGTTTTTT. As protein: CASSLGGPGGPNTGELFF.

The chain employs TRBV27 and TRBJ2-1; tentatively, D is TRBD2 (7 bases). The V end lost 8 bases, the J end lost 10 bases, and 18 bases lay between the germline ends. Germline CDR1 MNHEY, CDR2 SMNVEV (reference sequence). The CDR3 sequence is 13 residues long. The DNA for the CDR3 is TGTGCCAGCTCCTGGGGGCGGGGGCAGGAGCAGTTCTTC. This encodes CASSWGRGQEQFF.

This clone was counted only a few times. Written as DNA, the CDR3 is TGTGCCAGCAGCTTAATAGCGTCGCCCGGCTTGCATTTT. It translates to CASSLIASPGLHF. The V gene is TRBV7-2, the J gene TRBJ1-5; no reliable D call. CDR1 SGHTA and CDR2 FQGNSA come from the germline V gene. The CDR3 has 13 residues. The ends were cut back, 2 bases at V and 15 bases at J, with 17 bases in the middle.

This clone has only a few counts. This rearrangement joins TRBV25-1 to TRBJ2-5, with 10 bases lining up with TRBD1. The V segment lost 5 bases and the J segment 4 bases; nucleotides outside the gene matches: 7. The germline gives CDR1 MGHDK, CDR2 SYGVNS. This CDR3 is built from 15 residues. The CDR3 DNA follows: TGTGCCAGCAGTACACCCGGGGACAGGGGAGAGACCCAGTACTTC. It translates to CASSTPGDRGETQYF. Variable domain in full (rest from reference TRBV25-1 and TRBJ2-5): EADIYQTPRYLVIGTGKKITLECSQTMGHDKMYWYQQDPGMELHLIHYSYGVNSTEKGDLSSESTVSRIRTEHFPLTLESARPSHTSQYLCASSTPGDRGETQYFGPGTRLLVL.

This chain joins TRBV9 and TRBJ2-7; TRBD2 aligns across 7 bases. Germline-derived CDR1 and CDR2 are SGDLS and YYNGEE. There are 15 residues in the CDR3. Losses at the gene ends were 4 bases for V and 7 bases for J; bases not matched to a gene: 14. CDR3 sequence reads: CASSPGWGGSGEQYF. In DNA, the CDR3 is TGTGCCAGCAGCCCAGGATGGGGGGGATCGGGAGAGCAGTACTTC.

In this sample, this clone turned up a few times. V and J are TRBV6-5 and TRBJ1-1, with D perhaps TRBD1 (5 bases). Germline CDR1 MNHEY, CDR2 SVGAGI. The V end lost 2 bases, the J end lost 7 bases, and 8 bases lay between the germline ends. The CDR3 loop spans 12 amino acids. CDR3: CASSYTTGEAFF. The CDR3 region has the DNA TGTGCCAGCAGTTACACCACAGGTGAAGCTTTCTTT.

This chain links TRBV11-3 with TRBJ2-7, with TRBD2 matching over 9 bases. CDR3 length: 16 amino acids. The germline gives CDR1 SGHNT, CDR2 YENEEA. V was pared by 4 bases and J by 2 bases, with 9 bases of the junction left unmatched. The CDR3 DNA sequence: TGTGCCAGCAGCTGGGGGGCTAGCGGGGCTCCCTACGAGCAGTACTTC. Protein: CASSWGASGAPYEQYF.

The chain employs TRBV18 and TRBJ2-6; the D gene is possibly TRBD1 (6 bases). CDR1 is KGHSH and CDR2 is LQKENI in the germline V gene. V was trimmed by 2 bases and J by 2 bases, leaving 13 bases between them. The CDR3 loop spans 17 amino acids. DNA of the CDR3: TGTGCCAGCTCACCATCAGGGGCCTCCCCTGGGGCCAACGTCCTGACTTTC. Amino acid sequence: CASSPSGASPGANVLTF.

The rearrangement joins TRBV9 to TRBJ1-4; possibly TRBD1 for D (5 bases). Germline CDR1 and CDR2: SGDLS and YYNGEE. The CDR3 is 17 residues long. With 4 bases removed from V and 7 bases from J, the gap between germline ends came to 23 bases. CDR3 DNA: TGTGCCAGCAGCCCGACTTGGGGGGGAAAAGTCGTTGAAAAACTGTTTTTT. As protein: CASSPTWGGKVVEKLFF.

The rearrangement links TRBV29-1 to TRBJ2-3; 14 nucleotides align to TRBD2. CDR1 SQVTM and CDR2 ANQGSEA come from the germline V gene. This CDR3 comprises 15 residues. After removal of 7 bases from V and 7 bases from J, the junction contained 10 bases not matched to a gene. This CDR3 reads CSAGTSGGAFHTQYF. The CDR3 region has the DNA TGCAGCGCGGGGACTAGCGGGGGAGCCTTCCATACGCAGTATTTT.